This T cell receptor beta chain was retrieved from a study of CD8 T cell repertoires and HIV-1 epitope variants (dated by TCRdb to about 2020). Regarding the research as a whole: T cells were stimulated in separate culture wells with each of twenty-five peptides representing autologous and known Gag and Nef epitope variants. The control conditions were a CMV, EBV and flu peptide pool, the Ebola AY9 epitope as a negative control, and a well with no peptide. The epitopes tested covered three Gag epitope families plus Nef HW9 and YT9. T cells were enriched with the EasySep Human T Cell Enrichment Kit and co-cultured with equal numbers of autologous T cell-negative cells as antigen-presenting cells. Cultures were maintained for nine to ten days in IMDM with gentamicin, and half-media changes adding IL-2, IL-7 and IL-15 were performed on days 3 and 7. A 1M T cell aliquot was kept as an uncultured baseline condition, separate from the roughly 90 T cell cultures. A total of about 83 T cell cultures were run, with each culture condition performed in triplicate except for one peptide, which was performed in duplicate.

The EasySep Human CD8+ T Cell Enrichment Kit was used on day 10 to isolate CD8+ T cells from every culture. The sample holds a few counts of this clone. Its antigen is still unknown. Per-base qualities were not stored, and no clone one base away is much larger. The V end loses 1 base and the J end loses 10 bases, and a stretch of 8 bases separates them. As encoded in the germline V gene (reference sequence), CDR1 is SGHNT while CDR2 is YYREEE. Counted from cysteine to phenylalanine, this CDR3 has 11 amino acids. The sequence is cut down to CDR3 DNA, 33 bases in frame from base 1. Study-wide findings and limitations: The study identified about nine antigen-specific TCR beta clonotypes, 6 or 7 of which appeared to be cross-reactive for autologous or known escape epitope variants. About 5 clonotypes recognized the Nef KF9 family and one the HW9 family, with no responses to the TAALDMSHF plasma variant. The assay identified only TCR beta chains and indicated proliferation to antigen, not T cell function or cytokine profile.

Sequencing of TCR beta CDR3 regions was done on the immunoSEQ platform at survey depth. The QIAamp DNA micro kit was used to extract genomic DNA from every cultured and uncultured CD8+ T cell population. Processing in the source paper ran as follows. Any sample with under 5,000 productive reads was excluded, and this exclusion removed about 6% of the roughly 80 cultures stimulated with HIV peptides. A MANAFEST web app trimmed sequences to CDR3 and removed nonproductive sequences, CDR3s under 5 amino acids, and those not starting C or ending F/W. To count as antigen-specific, a clonotype had to be expanded in at least 2 of 3 replicates compared with the no-peptide control at FDR 0.01, and only within one epitope family. In addition, a specific clonotype needed a frequency at least fivefold higher than in wells stimulated with peptides from other epitope families. TCRdb took this table from immuneACCESS and kept in-frame rearrangements with V and J called. Such tables lack part of the clones; where checked against another copy, unresolved V genes explain under half of the gap, and the rest is unexplained. V and J calls and clone size are copied from that table; D and trimming were computed from the DNA. The sample table contains over 5,000 clones; only one count was recorded for about 70% of them. The ten most abundant clones make up less than 50% of the sample.

Recombination linked TRBV5-4 to TRBJ1-2; no confident D gene assignment can be made. This clonotype was obtained from a male donor with HIV. Sequences were obtained from cultured CD8+ T cells derived from PBMCs. The DNA sequence is given as TGTGCCAGCAGCTTGTGGGGAGACTACACCTTC. This translates into CASSLWGDYTF.